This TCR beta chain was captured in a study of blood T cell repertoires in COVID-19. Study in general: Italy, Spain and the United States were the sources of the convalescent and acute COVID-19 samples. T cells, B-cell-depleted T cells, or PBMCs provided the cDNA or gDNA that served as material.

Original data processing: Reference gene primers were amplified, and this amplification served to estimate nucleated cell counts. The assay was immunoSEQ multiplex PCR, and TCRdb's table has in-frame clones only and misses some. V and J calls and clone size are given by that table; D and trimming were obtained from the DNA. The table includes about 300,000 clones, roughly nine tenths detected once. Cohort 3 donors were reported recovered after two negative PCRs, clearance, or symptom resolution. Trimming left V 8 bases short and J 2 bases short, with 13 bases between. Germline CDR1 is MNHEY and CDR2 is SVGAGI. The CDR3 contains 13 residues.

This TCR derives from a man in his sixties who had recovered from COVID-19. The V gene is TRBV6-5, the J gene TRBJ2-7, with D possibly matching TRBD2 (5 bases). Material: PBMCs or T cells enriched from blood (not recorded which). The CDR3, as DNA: TGTGCCAGCCGTACTCCCGGGACCTACGAGCAGTACTTC. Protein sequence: CASRTPGTYEQYF.